This TCR beta chain was sequenced during a study of identical twins. TCRdb analysed the 5' RACE reads with MiXCR anew, one entry per CDR3 protein. The repertoire consists of about 890,000 distinct CDR3 sequences, with around an eighth occurring once and the leading ten covering under 2%. Turning to this clonotype: One junction end does not reproduce the germline sequence, and a read error may be involved.

This CDR3 comprises 14 residues. Germline values: CDR1 SGHTA, CDR2 FQGNSA. The same data also contributed to another study, on yellow fever vaccine responses in identical twins.

The sequence derives from a young woman in good health. Specimen: PBMCs. The V call is TRBV7-2, the J call TRBJ1-4, with a weak D call TRBD1 (6 bases). The chain's CDR3 is CASNLGQPNEKLFF. DNA of the CDR3: TGTGCCAGCAACTTAGGACAGCCTAATGAAAAACTGTTTTTT.